One sample yielded the 17 T cell receptor beta chains listed below, sequenced in a study of post-analysis software for immune sequencing data. These receptors have no identified antigens. General study findings and limits: TRBV segments more frequent in patients than in controls numbered roughly 5 and included TRBV5-6, TRBV5-1 and TRBV20-1.

cDNA libraries of TCR beta carried unique molecular identifiers. Each CDR3 protein gets one entry after TCRdb re-called the PCR reads with MiXCR. This sample has 700,000 to 800,000 distinct CDR3 sequences; roughly 30% occur once, and the top ten carry around 0.6%. Sequenced material: blood. Source of these receptors: a girl aged 10-17 years with multiple sclerosis.

This clonotype turned up a few times. This chain joins TRBV20-1 and TRBJ2-1, with D perhaps given as TRBD1 or TRBD2 (6 bases each). CDR1 and CDR2 (germline): DFQATT, SNEGSKA (reference sequence). This CDR3 contains 15 residues. V was trimmed by 3 bases and J by 7 bases, leaving 19 bases between them. The CDR3 loop is CSASGGRLLSNEQFF. Here the CDR3 DNA reads TGCAGTGCTAGCGGGGGCCGTCTCCTGTCGAATGAGCAGTTCTTC.

A few counts support this clonotype. V usage is TRBV28 and J usage is TRBJ2-7; D may correspond to TRBD1 or TRBD2 (6 bases each). Per germline, CDR1 MDHEN and CDR2 SYDVKM. CDR3 length equals 14 residues. Trimming took off 7 bases at V and 5 bases at J, with 18 bases between the two ends. DNA for the CDR3: TGTGCCAGCACCACTTCGAGGGGGGACCACGAGCAGTACTTC. It specifies CASTTSRGDHEQYF.

Concerning this clonotype: A much larger clone differs by one base, so this may be a read error. The rearrangement uses TRBV3-1 and TRBJ1-2; the D gene is possibly TRBD1 (6 bases). The CDR3 contains 14 residues. The ends were cut back, 1 base at V and 7 bases at J, with 13 bases in the middle. Germline V gene data show CDR1 as LGHDT and CDR2 as YNNKEL (reference sequence). The CDR3 loop is CASSQVDSGGGYTF. The CDR3 nucleotides are TGTGCCAGCAGCCAAGTGGACAGCGGCGGTGGCTACACCTTC.

The rearrangement links TRBV27 to TRBJ2-5, with a tentative D call TRBD1 (6 bases). This CDR3 is 14 amino acids long. Deletions cut 3 bases from V and 1 base from J, with 9 bases between. Germline V gives CDR1 MNHEY, CDR2 SMNVEV (reference sequence). CDR3 residues: CASSFQGTQETQYF. The CDR3 DNA is TGTGCCAGCAGTTTCCAGGGGACCCAAGAGACCCAGTACTTC.

This clonotype was counted many times. This chain connects TRBV20-1 to TRBJ1-4; no clear D gene. Germline values: CDR1 DFQATT, CDR2 SNEGSKA (reference sequence). This CDR3 is 13 amino acids long. Trimming shortened V by 1 base and J by 5 bases, and 8 bases separated the two germline ends. In DNA, the CDR3 is TGCAGTGCTAGAGGGGATCGGAATGAAAAACTGTTTTTT. Amino acid sequence: CSARGDRNEKLFF.

The chain couples TRBV7-2 to TRBJ2-3, with 7 bases fitting TRBD2. V lost 1 base to trimming and J lost 0 bases; unmatched junction nucleotides: 10. The CDR3 is 18 residues long. CDR1 and CDR2 from the germline V gene are SGHTA and FQGNSA. The CDR3 sequence: CASSLGSAGVHSTDTQYF. The CDR3 nucleotides are TGTGCCAGCAGCTTAGGGTCGGCGGGAGTCCATAGCACAGATACGCAGTATTTT.

Remarks on this clonotype: Here the CDR3 omits its conserved ending phenylalanine or tryptophan, so a read error is the likely source. This sequence joins TRBV5-1 and TRBJ2-7, with a weak D call TRBD1 (6 bases). Between the trimmed V and J ends, which lost 3 bases and 0 bases, there was a span of 16 bases. Germline lookup yields CDR1 SGHRS and CDR2 YFSETQ. The CDR3 is 16 residues long. As DNA, the CDR3 is TGCGCCAGCAGCTGGGACATCGGCGTCAGCTCCTACGAGCAGTACATC. Translation: CASSWDIGVSSYEQYI.

The V call is TRBV2, the J call TRBJ1-2, with 10 bases matching TRBD1. CDR1 is SNHLY and CDR2 is FYNNEI in the germline V gene. Unmatched junction bases numbered 5, after V lost 3 bases and J lost 4 bases. The CDR3 is 15 residues long. Written as DNA, the CDR3 is TGTGCCAGCAGTGAGAGGACAGGGGGGGGCTATGGCTACACCTTC. The encoded protein is CASSERTGGGYGYTF.

V is TRBV6-6 and J is TRBJ2-7, with TRBD2 identical over 9 bases. The germline gives CDR1 MNHNY, CDR2 SVGAGI (reference sequence). J was trimmed by 1 base and V by 6 bases; bases with no gene match: 4. The CDR3 runs to 14 residues. CDR3 region: CASRRGGESYEQYF. Written as DNA, the CDR3 is TGTGCCAGCAGACGCGGGGGGGAATCCTACGAGCAGTACTTC.

The chain couples TRBV7-9 to TRBJ1-5; the match to TRBD1 covers 7 bases. The length of the CDR3 is 17 residues. V lost 4 bases to trimming and J lost 0 bases; unmatched junction nucleotides: 9. Germline CDR1 reads SEHNR; CDR2 reads FQNEAQ (reference sequence). CDR3 region: CASSSTRGQDSNQPQHF. In DNA form, the CDR3 reads TGTGCCAGCAGCTCCACCCGCGGACAGGATAGCAATCAGCCCCAGCATTTT.

The chain has TRBV20-1 and TRBJ2-1; 8 bases match TRBD1. The V gene's germline CDR1 is DFQATT and CDR2 SNEGSKA (reference sequence). With 0 bases clipped from V and 6 bases from J, the junction kept 7 bases outside the gene matches. The CDR3 extends over 15 amino acids. The CDR3 region is CSARDADRVSNEQFF. For the CDR3, the DNA is TGCAGTGCTAGAGACGCGGACAGGGTGAGCAATGAGCAGTTCTTC.

V and J are TRBV7-9 and TRBJ2-1, with TRBD2 matching over 10 bases. Germline values: CDR1 SEHNR, CDR2 FQNEAQ (reference sequence). The CDR3 length is 20 residues. V shed 5 bases and J 0 bases; nucleotides not matched to a gene: 16. CDR3 bases: TGTGCCAGCAGCCCCAGGACTAGCGGCAGTGTTTGGAGCTCCTACAATGAGCAGTTCTTC. This translates into CASSPRTSGSVWSSYNEQFF.

Of note for this clonotype: This clone may be a read error of a much larger clone one base away. Written as DNA, the CDR3 is TGCAGTGCTATCCCCGCCAAGGGGAGCTCCTACGAGCAGTTCTTC. It specifies CSAIPAKGSSYEQFF. The chain employs TRBV20-1 and TRBJ2-1, with D possibly called TRBD1 or TRBD2 (5 bases each). This CDR3 has 15 residues. Germline V CDR1 and CDR2: DFQATT, SNEGSKA (reference sequence). Trimming removed 4 bases from V and 10 bases from J, with 23 bases in between.

Concerning this clonotype: At one of its ends the junction is not consistent with the germline gene, which may arise from a read error. The rearrangement uses TRBV12-3 or TRBV12-4 and TRBJ2-3; 8 bases are a match to TRBD1. The CDR3 has 16 amino acids. The DNA of the CDR3 is TGTACCAGCAGTCGAAAAACAGGGGGAAGGACAGATACGCAGTATTTT. Its protein product is CTSSRKTGGRTDTQYF.

J is TRBJ2-4 and V is TRBV27, with 11 bases fitting TRBD1. The germline V gene has CDR1 MNHEY and CDR2 SMNVEV (reference sequence). The CDR3 covers 18 residues. With V trimmed by 2 bases and J by 4 bases, 10 bases remained unmatched. The CDR3 spells CASSLLGTGGPLKNIQYF. CDR3 nucleotide sequence: TGTGCCAGCAGTTTACTCGGGACAGGGGGGCCCCTTAAAAACATTCAGTACTTC.

In this sample, this clonotype turned up a few times. The rearrangement joins TRBV7-9 to TRBJ2-3; 7 bases match TRBD2. Per the germline V gene, CDR1 is SEHNR and CDR2 is FQNEAQ (reference sequence). After removal of 6 bases from V and 6 bases from J, the junction contained 15 bases not matched to a gene. This CDR3 comprises 16 residues. CDR3 sequence: CASRPATGGSPDTQYF. CDR3 nucleotides: TGTGCCAGCAGACCAGCGACGGGCGGGAGCCCGGATACGCAGTATTTT.

This clonotype appeared many times. The chain has TRBV9 and TRBJ2-5; tentative D call: TRBD2 (6 bases). Trimming stripped 0 bases from V and 7 bases from J, with 16 bases between. This CDR3 is 15 amino acids long. Looked up from germline, CDR1 is SGDLS and CDR2 is YYNGEE. The CDR3 region has the DNA TGTGCCAGCAGCGTAGAAGACAGCGGGCTGTGGACCCAGTACTTC. Translation gives CASSVEDSGLWTQYF.